This T cell receptor (beta chain) was documented in a study of shared clonotypes between healthy human individuals. Overall study results and limits: Larger richness was generally estimated for naive than memory subsets.

The CDR3 sequence is 14 residues long. From germline, CDR1 is SGDLS and CDR2 YYNGEE. V was pared by 5 bases and J by 5 bases, with 13 bases between. On sorted subsets, replicate PCRs used approximately 190 ng DNA, or 27,000 or so T cell genomes. TCRdb's table, derived via immunoSEQ multiplex PCR, lists solely in-frame clones and lacks some. Of about 2.2 million clones in the sample, roughly 91% were seen once. On this clone itself: Its antigen is not known.

Naive CD8 cells, CD45RO-negative and positively selected for CCR7, excluded terminally differentiated effector memory CD45RA+ cells. The sequenced sample consisted of naive CD8+ T cells from PBMCs. The TCR sequence derives from a man aged 18-30 years in good health. Some clones in this sample may be carry-over from other donors' samples. This chain joins TRBV9 and TRBJ2-2, with D maybe TRBD2 (5 bases). CDR3 in amino acids: CASSASSSTGELFF. DNA for the CDR3: TGTGCCAGCAGTGCTAGCAGCTCTACCGGGGAGCTGTTTTTT.